This TCR beta chain was profiled in a study of regulatory T cells in long-lasting Graves disease. As to time point: newly diagnosed GD, antithyroid drugs for less than 3 months. The TCR library was made from RNA extracted from PBMCs. Library construction for TCR beta used iRepertoire HTBI primers and Arm-PCR of CDR3 regions. TCRdb re-called the multiplex PCR reads through MiXCR, storing one row per CDR3 protein. This table has 680,000 or so distinct CDR3 sequences, approximately 15% appearing once. The germline V gene encodes CDR1 SGDLS and CDR2 YYNGEE. V was cut by 2 bases and J by 8 bases, with 8 bases left in between. This CDR3 region has 13 residues. This sample also belongs to another study, concerning T cells in Graves' hyperthyroidism and ophthalmopathy.

This sequence was found in a woman in her 30s with Graves disease. This specimen was peripheral blood mononuclear cells (PBMCs), taken at new diagnosis, from a patient treated with antithyroid drugs. The chain is built from TRBV9 and TRBJ1-6, with D perhaps matching TRBD1 (6 bases). CDR3 amino acids: CASSVYRDSPLHF. CDR3 nucleotides: TGTGCCAGCAGCGTCTACAGGGATTCACCCCTCCACTTT.